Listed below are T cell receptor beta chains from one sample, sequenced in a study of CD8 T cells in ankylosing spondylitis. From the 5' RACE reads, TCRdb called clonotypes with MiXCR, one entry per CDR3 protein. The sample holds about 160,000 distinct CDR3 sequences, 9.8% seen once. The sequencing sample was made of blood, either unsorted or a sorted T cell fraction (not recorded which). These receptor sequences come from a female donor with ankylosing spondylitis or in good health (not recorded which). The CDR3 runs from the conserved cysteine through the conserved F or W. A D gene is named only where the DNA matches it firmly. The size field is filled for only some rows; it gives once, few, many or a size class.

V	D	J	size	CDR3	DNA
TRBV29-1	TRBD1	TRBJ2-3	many	CSVEGQASTDTQYF	TGCAGCGTTGAGGGACAGGCTAGCACAGATACGCAGTATTTT
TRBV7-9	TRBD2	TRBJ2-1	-	CAGSSGGHNEQFF	TGTGCCGGCTCCAGCGGGGGCCACAATGAGCAGTTCTTC
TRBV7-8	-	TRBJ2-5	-	CASSLDPGGEETQYF	TGTGCCAGCAGCCTAGATCCCGGGGGAGAAGAGACCCAGTACTTC
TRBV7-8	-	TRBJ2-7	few	CASSLELIYEQYF	TGTGCCAGCAGCTTAGAGCTGATTTACGAGCAGTACTTC
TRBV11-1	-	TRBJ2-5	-	CASSALRGETENQETQYF	TGTGCCAGCAGCGCACTGCGCGGGGAGACAGAGAACCAAGAGACCCAGTACTTC
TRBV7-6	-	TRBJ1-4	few	CASSLTGKTNEKLFF	TGTGCCAGCAGCCTTACAGGGAAAACTAATGAAAAACTGTTTTTT
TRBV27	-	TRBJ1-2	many	CASSWGANLYGYTF	TGTGCCAGCAGTTGGGGGGCCAACCTCTATGGCTACACCTTC
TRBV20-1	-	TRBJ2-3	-	CSARIEPGWGTDTQYF	TGCAGTGCTAGAATTGAGCCGGGATGGGGTACAGATACGCAGTATTTT
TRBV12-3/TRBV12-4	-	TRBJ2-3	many	CASSSPPTDTQYF	TGTGCCAGCAGTTCTCCCCCCACAGATACGCAGTATTTT
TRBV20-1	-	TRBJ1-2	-	CSARDTGQTYGYTF	TGCAGTGCTAGAGATACAGGACAGACCTATGGCTACACCTTC
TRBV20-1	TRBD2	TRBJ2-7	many	CSAREGGSYEQYF	TGCAGTGCTAGGGAGGGCGGGAGCTACGAGCAGTACTTC
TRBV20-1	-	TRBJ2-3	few	CSARGPGTDTQYF	TGCAGTGCCAGAGGTCCAGGGACAGATACGCAGTATTTT
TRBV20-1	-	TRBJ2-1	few	CSVLWDLNNEQFF	TGCAGTGTCCTATGGGACTTAAACAATGAGCAGTTCTTC
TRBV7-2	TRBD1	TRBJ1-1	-	CASSPGTGDTEAFF	TGTGCCAGCAGCCCAGGGACAGGGGACACTGAAGCTTTCTTT
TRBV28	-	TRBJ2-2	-	CASSFVGELFF	TGTGCCAGCAGTTTCGTCGGGGAGCTGTTTTTT
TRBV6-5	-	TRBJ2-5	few	CASRTGVGAQYF	TGTGCCAGCAGGACTGGGGTCGGCGCCCAGTACTTC
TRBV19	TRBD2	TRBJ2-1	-	CASRFSSAGYNEQFF	TGTGCCAGTAGATTCTCCTCAGCGGGGTACAATGAGCAGTTCTTC
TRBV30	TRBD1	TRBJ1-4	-	CAWTPGTGPWLELFF	TGTGCCTGGACCCCCGGGACAGGGCCCTGGCTCGAATTGTTTTTT
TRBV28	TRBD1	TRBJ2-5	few	CASSTDRGRLETQYF	TGTGCCAGTTCCACCGACAGGGGGCGATTAGAGACCCAGTACTTC
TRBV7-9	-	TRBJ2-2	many	CASSLDAGTGELFF	TGTGCCAGCAGCTTAGATGCAGGCACCGGGGAGCTGTTTTTT
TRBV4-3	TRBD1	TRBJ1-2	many	CASSPGTGVYYGYTF	TGCGCCAGCAGTCCCGGGACAGGAGTCTACTATGGCTACACCTTC
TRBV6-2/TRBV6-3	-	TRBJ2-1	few	CASSPTPLRLAGEQFF	TGTGCCAGCAGTCCCACACCCCTTCGGCTAGCCGGTGAGCAGTTCTTC